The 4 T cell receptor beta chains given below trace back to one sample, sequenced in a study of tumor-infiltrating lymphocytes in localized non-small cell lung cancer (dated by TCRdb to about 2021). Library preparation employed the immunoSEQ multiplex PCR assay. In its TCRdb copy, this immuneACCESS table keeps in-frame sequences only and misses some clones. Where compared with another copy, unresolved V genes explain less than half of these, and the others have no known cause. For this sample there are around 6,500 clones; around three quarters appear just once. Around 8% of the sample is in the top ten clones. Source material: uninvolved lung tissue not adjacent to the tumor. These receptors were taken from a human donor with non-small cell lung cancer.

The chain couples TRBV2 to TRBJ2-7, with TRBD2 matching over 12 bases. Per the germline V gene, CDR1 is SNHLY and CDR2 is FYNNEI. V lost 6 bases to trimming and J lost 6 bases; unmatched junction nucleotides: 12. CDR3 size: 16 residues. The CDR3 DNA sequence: TGTGCCAGCAGCCCAACCAGACTAGCGGGAGTGGGCGAGCAGTACTTC. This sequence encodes CASSPTRLAGVGEQYF.

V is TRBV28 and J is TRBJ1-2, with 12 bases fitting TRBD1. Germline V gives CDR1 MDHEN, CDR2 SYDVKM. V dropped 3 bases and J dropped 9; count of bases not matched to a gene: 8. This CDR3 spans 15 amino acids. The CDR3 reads CASSFGTGGALSYTF. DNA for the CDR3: TGTGCCAGCAGTTTCGGGACAGGGGGCGCTCTTAGCTACACCTTC.

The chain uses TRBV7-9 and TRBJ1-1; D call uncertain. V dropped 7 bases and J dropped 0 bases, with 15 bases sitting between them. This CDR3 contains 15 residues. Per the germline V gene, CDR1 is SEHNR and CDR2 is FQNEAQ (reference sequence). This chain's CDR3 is CASTLTAGLNTEAFF. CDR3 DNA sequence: TGTGCCAGCACCCTCACGGCAGGATTGAACACTGAAGCTTTCTTT.

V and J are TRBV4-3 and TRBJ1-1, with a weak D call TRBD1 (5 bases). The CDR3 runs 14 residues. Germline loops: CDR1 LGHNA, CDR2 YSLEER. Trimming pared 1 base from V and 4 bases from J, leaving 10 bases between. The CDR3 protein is CASSQAGFATEAFF. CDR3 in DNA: TGCGCCAGCAGCCAAGCAGGGTTTGCCACTGAAGCTTTCTTT.